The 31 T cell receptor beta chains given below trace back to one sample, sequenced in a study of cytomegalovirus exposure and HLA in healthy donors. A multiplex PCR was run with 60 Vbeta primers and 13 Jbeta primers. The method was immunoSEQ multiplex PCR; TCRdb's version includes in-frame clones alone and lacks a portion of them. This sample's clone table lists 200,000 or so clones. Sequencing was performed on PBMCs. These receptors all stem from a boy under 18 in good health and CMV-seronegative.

The CDR3 region is CASRGLWRSDSPLHF. Written as DNA, the CDR3 is TGTGCCAGCAGGGGGCTTTGGAGAAGTGATTCACCCCTCCACTTT. This sequence joins TRBV27 and TRBJ1-6; TRBD1 might be the D (5 bases). The germline gives CDR1 MNHEY, CDR2 SMNVEV (reference sequence). V was pared by 6 bases and J by 8 bases, with 17 bases between. The CDR3 totals 15 residues.

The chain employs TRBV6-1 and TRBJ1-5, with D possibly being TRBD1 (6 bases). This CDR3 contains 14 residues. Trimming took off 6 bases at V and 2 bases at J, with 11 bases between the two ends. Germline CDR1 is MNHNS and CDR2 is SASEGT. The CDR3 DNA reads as TGTGCCAGCAGGACGGGACAAGGCAATCAGCCCCAGCATTTT. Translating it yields CASRTGQGNQPQHF.

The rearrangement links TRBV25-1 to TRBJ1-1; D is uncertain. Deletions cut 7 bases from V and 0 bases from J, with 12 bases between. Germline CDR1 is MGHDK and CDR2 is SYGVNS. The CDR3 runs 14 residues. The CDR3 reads CASIPAALNTEAFF. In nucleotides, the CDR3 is TGTGCCAGCATCCCCGCGGCCCTGAACACTGAAGCTTTCTTT.

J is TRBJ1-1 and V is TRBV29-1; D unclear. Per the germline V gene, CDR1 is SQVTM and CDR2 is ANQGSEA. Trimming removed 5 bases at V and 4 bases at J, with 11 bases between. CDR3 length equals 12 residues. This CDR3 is CSVRRLGTEAFF. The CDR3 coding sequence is TGCAGCGTTAGGAGGTTGGGCACTGAAGCTTTCTTT.

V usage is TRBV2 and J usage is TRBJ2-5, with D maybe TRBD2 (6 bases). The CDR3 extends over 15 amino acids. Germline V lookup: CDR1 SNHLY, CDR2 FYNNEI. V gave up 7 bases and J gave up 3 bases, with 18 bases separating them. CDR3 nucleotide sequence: TGTGCCAGCACCCCTTCTGCGGGGCTCGAAGAGACCCAGTACTTC. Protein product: CASTPSAGLEETQYF.

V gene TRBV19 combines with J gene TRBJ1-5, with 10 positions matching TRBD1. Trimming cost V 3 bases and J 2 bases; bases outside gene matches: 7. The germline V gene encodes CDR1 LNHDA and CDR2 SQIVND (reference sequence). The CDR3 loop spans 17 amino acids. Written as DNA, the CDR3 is TGTGCCAGTAGTATTGGGGACAGGGGCCGGGGCAATCAGCCCCAGCATTTT. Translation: CASSIGDRGRGNQPQHF.

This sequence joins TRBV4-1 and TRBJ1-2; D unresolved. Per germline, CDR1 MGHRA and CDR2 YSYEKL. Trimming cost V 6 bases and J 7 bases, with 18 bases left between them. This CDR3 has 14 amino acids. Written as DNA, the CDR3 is TGCGCCAGCAGTGTAAGCGGTGCGGGATCTGGCTACACCTTC. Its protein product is CASSVSGAGSGYTF.

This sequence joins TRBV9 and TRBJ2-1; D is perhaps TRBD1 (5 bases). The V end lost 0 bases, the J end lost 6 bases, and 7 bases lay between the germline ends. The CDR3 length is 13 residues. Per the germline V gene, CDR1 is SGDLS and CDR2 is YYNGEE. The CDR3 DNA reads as TGTGCCAGCAGCGTAGGGACACCCAATGAGCAGTTCTTC. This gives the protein CASSVGTPNEQFF.

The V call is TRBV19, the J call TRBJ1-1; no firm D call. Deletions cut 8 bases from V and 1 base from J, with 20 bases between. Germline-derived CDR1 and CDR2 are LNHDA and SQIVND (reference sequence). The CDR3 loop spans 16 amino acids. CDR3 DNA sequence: TGTGCCAGTTTTACAGTTGCGTCCCCGTCGAACACTGAAGCTTTCTTT. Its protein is CASFTVASPSNTEAFF.

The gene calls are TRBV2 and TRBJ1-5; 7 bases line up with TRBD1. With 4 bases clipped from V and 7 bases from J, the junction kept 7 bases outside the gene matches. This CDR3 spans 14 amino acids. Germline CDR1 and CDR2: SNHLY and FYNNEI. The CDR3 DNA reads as TGTGCCAGCAGTGCAAAGGACAGGAACCAGCCCCAGCATTTT. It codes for CASSAKDRNQPQHF.

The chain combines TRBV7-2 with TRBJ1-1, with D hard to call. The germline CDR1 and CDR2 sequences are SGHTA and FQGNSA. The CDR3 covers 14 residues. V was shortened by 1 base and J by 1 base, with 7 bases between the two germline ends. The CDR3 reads CASSLVAKNTEAFF. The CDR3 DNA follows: TGTGCCAGCAGCTTAGTAGCCAAGAACACTGAAGCTTTCTTT.

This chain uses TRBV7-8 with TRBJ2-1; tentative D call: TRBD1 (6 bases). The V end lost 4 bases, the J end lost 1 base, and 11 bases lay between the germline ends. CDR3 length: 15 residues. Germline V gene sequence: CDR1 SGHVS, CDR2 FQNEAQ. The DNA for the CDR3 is TGTGCCAGCAGCTCCGCCGGGACATCCTACAATGAGCAGTTCTTC. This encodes CASSSAGTSYNEQFF.

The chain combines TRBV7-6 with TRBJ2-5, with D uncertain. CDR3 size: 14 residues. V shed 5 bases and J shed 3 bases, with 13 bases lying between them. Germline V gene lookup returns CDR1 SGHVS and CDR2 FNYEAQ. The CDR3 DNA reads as TGTGCCAGCAGCCCCGGAGCGACCAAAGAGACCCAGTACTTC. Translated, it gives CASSPGATKETQYF.

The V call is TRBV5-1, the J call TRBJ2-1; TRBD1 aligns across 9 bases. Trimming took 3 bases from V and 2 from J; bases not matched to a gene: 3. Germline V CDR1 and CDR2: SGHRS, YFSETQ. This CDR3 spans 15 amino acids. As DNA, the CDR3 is TGCGCCAGCAGCTCAGGACAGGGGCCCTACAATGAGCAGTTCTTC. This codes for CASSSGQGPYNEQFF.

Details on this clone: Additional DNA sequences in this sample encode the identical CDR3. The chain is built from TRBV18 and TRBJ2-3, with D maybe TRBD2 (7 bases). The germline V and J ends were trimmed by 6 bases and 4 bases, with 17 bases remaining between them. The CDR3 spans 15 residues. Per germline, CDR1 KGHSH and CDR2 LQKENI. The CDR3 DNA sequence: TGTGCCAGCTCGCCCGGGGGGCTCGGGGCAGATACGCAGTATTTT. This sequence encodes CASSPGGLGADTQYF. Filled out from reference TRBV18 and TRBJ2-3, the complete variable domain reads NAGVMQNPRHLVRRRGQEARLRCSPMKGHSHVYWYRQLPEEGLKFMVYLQKENIIDESGMPKERFSAEFPKEGPSILRIQQVVRGDSAAYFCASSPGGLGADTQYFGPGTRLTVL.

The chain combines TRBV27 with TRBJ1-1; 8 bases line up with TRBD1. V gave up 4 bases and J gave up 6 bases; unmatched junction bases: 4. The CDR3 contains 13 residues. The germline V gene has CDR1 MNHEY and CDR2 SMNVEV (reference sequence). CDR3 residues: CASSSTGDPEAFF. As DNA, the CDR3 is TGTGCCAGCAGTTCGACAGGGGACCCTGAAGCTTTCTTT.

DNA of the CDR3: TGTGCCAGCAAGAAGGGGCCAGAAAATCAGCCCCAGCATTTT. Its protein is CASKKGPENQPQHF. The chain combines TRBV6-5 with TRBJ1-5, with D possibly being TRBD1 (5 bases). V shed 7 bases and J shed 4 bases, with 14 bases lying between them. CDR1 is MNHEY and CDR2 is SVGAGI in the germline V gene. The CDR3 extends over 14 amino acids.

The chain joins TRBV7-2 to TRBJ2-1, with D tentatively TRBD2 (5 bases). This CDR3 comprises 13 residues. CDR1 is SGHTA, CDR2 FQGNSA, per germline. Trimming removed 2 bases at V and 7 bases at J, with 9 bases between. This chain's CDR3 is CASSLSGGNEQFF. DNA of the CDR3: TGTGCCAGCAGCTTATCCGGCGGGAATGAGCAGTTCTTC. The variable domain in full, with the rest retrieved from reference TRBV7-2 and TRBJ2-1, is GAGVSQSPSNKVTEKGKDVELRCDPISGHTALYWYRQSLGQGLEFLIYFQGNSAPDKSGLPSDRFSAERTGGSVSTLTIQRTQQEDSAVYLCASSLSGGNEQFFGPGTRLTVL.

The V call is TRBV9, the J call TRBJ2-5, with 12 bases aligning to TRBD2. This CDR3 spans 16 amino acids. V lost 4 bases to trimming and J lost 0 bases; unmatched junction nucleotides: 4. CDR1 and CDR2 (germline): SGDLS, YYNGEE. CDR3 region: CASSTRTSGDQETQYF. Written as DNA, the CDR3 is TGTGCCAGCAGCACCCGGACTAGCGGGGACCAAGAGACCCAGTACTTC.

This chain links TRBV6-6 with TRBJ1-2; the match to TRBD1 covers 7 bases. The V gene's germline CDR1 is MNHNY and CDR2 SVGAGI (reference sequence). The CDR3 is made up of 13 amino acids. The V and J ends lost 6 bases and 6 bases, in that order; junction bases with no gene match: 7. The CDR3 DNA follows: TGTGCCAGCAGAACCGACAGGGTGGATGGCTACACCTTC. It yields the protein CASRTDRVDGYTF.

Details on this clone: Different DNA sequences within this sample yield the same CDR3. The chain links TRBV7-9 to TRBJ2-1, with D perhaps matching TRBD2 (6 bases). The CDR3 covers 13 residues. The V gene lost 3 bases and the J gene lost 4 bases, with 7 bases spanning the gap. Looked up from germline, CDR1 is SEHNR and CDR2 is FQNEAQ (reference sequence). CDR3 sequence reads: CASSLGLYNEQFF. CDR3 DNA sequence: TGTGCCAGCAGCTTGGGACTTTACAATGAGCAGTTCTTC.

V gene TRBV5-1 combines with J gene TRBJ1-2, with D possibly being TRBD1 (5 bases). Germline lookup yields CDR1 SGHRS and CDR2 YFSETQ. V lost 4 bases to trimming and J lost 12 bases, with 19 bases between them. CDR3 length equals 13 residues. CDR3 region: CASSPTGVGGHTF. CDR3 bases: TGCGCCAGCAGCCCCACGGGGGTAGGAGGCCACACCTTC.

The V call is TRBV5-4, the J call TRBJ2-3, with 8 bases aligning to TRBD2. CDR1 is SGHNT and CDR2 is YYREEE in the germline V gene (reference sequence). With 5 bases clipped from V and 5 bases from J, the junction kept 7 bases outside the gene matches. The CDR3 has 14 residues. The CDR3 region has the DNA TGTGCCAGCAGTCTCGGACTAGCAGAAGATACGCAGTATTTT. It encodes CASSLGLAEDTQYF.

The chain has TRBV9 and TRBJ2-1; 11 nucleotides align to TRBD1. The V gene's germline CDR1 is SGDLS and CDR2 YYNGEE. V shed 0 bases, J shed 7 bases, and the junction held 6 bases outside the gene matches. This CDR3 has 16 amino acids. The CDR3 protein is CASSVVPGTGGNEQFF. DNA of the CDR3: TGTGCCAGCAGCGTAGTCCCCGGGACAGGGGGTAATGAGCAGTTCTTC.

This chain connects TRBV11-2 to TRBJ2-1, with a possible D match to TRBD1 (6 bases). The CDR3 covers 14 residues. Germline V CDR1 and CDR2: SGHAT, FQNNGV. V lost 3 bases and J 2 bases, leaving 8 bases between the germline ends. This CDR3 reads CASSFRGPYNEQFF. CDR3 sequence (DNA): TGTGCCAGCAGCTTCAGGGGCCCCTACAATGAGCAGTTCTTC.

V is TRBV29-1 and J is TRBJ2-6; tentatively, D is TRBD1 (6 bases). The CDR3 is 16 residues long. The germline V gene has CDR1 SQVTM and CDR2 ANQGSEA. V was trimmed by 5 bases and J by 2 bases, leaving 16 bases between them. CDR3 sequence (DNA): TGCAGCGTTCTACCTGATTGGGGGCCTGGGGCCAACGTCCTGACTTTC. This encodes CSVLPDWGPGANVLTF.

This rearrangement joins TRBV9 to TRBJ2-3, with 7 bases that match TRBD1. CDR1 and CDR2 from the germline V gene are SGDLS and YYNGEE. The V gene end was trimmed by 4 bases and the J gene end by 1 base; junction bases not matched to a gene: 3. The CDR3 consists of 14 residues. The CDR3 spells CASSITGGTDTQYF. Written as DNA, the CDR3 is TGTGCCAGCAGCATCACAGGGGGCACAGATACGCAGTATTTT.

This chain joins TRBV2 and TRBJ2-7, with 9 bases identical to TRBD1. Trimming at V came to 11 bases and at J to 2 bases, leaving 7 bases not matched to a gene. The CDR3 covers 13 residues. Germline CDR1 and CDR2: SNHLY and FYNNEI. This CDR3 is CARRRQGAYEQYF. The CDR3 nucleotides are TGTGCCCGCCGGAGACAGGGGGCCTACGAGCAGTACTTC. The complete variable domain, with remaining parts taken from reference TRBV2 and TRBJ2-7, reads EPEVTQTPSHQVTQMGQEVILRCVPISNHLYFYWYRQILGQKVEFLVSFYNNEISEKSEIFDDQFSVERPDGSNFTLKIRSTKLEDSAMYFCARRRQGAYEQYFGPGTRLTVT.

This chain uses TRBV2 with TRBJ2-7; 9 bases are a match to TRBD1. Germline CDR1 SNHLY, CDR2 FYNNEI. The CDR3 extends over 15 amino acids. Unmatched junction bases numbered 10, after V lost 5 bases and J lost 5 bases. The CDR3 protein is CASSSRDRAVHEQYF. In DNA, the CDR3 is TGTGCCAGCAGTTCCCGGGACAGGGCGGTCCACGAGCAGTACTTC.

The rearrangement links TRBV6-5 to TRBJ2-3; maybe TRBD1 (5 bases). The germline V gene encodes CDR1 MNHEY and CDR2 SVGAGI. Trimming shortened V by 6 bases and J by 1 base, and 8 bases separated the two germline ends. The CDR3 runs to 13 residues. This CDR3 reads CASRGPRTDTQYF. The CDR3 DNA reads TGTGCCAGCAGGGGGCCCCGCACAGATACGCAGTATTTT.

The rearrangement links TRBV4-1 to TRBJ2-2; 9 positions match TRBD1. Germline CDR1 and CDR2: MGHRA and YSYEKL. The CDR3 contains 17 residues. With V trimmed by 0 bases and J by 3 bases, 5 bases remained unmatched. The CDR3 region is CASSQDARQGDTGELFF. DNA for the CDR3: TGCGCCAGCAGCCAAGATGCGCGACAGGGGGACACCGGGGAGCTGTTTTTT.